Below, 15 T cell receptor beta chains from the same sample are listed, as sequenced in a study of cytomegalovirus exposure and HLA in healthy donors. PCR used 60 Vbeta primers and 13 Jbeta primers. The data were produced by immunoSEQ multiplex PCR, yet TCRdb's version contains in-frame clones alone and is incomplete. The sample lists about 300,000 clones, 80% to 90% occurring once. The material sequenced was PBMCs. The receptor set was obtained from a middle-aged man in good health and CMV-seropositive.

V usage is TRBV7-3 and J usage is TRBJ2-1; the D gene is possibly TRBD2 (6 bases). The V end was cut by 5 bases, the J end by 4 bases, with 12 bases between. Germline V gene data show CDR1 as SGHTA and CDR2 as FQGTGA. The length of the CDR3 is 14 residues. The CDR3 loop is CASSHAAGYNEQFF. The DNA of the CDR3 is TGTGCCAGCAGCCACGCAGCGGGTTACAATGAGCAGTTCTTC.

The chain couples TRBV27 to TRBJ2-7, with 9 nucleotides matching TRBD2. Germline V gene lookup returns CDR1 MNHEY and CDR2 SMNVEV (reference sequence). J lost 0 bases, V lost 0 bases, and 3 bases had no gene match. CDR3 length: 16 amino acids. DNA of the CDR3: TGTGCCAGCAGTTTATCCCTGACTAGCGGCTCCTACGAGCAGTACTTC. Encoded protein: CASSLSLTSGSYEQYF.

This rearrangement joins TRBV18 to TRBJ1-1; D unresolved. The V gene's germline CDR1 is KGHSH and CDR2 LQKENI. The CDR3 runs 13 residues. The V and J ends lost 3 bases and 4 bases respectively, with 9 bases between them. The CDR3 coding sequence is TGTGCCAGCTCACCTAATTATTCCACTGAAGCTTTCTTT. This sequence encodes CASSPNYSTEAFF. Supplemented by reference TRBV18 and TRBJ1-1, the full variable domain reads NAGVMQNPRHLVRRRGQEARLRCSPMKGHSHVYWYRQLPEEGLKFMVYLQKENIIDESGMPKERFSAEFPKEGPSILRIQQVVRGDSAAYFCASSPNYSTEAFFGQGTRLTVV.

This clone occurred once. The chain recombines TRBV2 with TRBJ1-4; the match to TRBD1 covers 7 bases. The CDR3 is made up of 14 amino acids. V lost 10 bases, J lost 0 bases, and 5 bases stayed unmatched. The germline V gene has CDR1 SNHLY and CDR2 FYNNEI. The CDR3, as DNA: TGTGCCACAACAGGGGAAGCAACTAATGAAAAACTGTTTTTT. Protein product: CATTGEATNEKLFF.

The V gene is TRBV28, the J gene TRBJ2-7; 10 positions agree with TRBD2. The CDR3 length is 17 residues. Germline CDR1 is MDHEN and CDR2 is SYDVKM. V was pared by 3 bases and J by 5 bases, with 13 bases of the junction left unmatched. In DNA, the CDR3 is TGTGCCAGCAGTTTTAGAGGCCAACTAGCGGGGCCCCACGAGCAGTACTTC. Encoded protein: CASSFRGQLAGPHEQYF.

This clone showed up just once. The chain is built from TRBV6-5 and TRBJ1-2; D is possibly TRBD1 (6 bases). From germline, CDR1 is MNHEY and CDR2 SVGAGI. Deletions cut 0 bases from V and 7 bases from J, with 15 bases between. This CDR3 contains 15 residues. For the CDR3, the DNA is TGTGCCAGCAGTTACTCGGAGCCCGGACAGTCTGGCTACACCTTC. Translating gives CASSYSEPGQSGYTF.

The chain joins TRBV11-3 to TRBJ2-1; 8 nucleotides align to TRBD1. Germline CDR1 SGHNT, CDR2 YENEEA. The CDR3 runs to 18 residues. With V trimmed by 4 bases and J by 0 bases, 11 bases remained unmatched. The CDR3 nucleotides are TGTGCCAGCAGCTCCGGACAGGGTAGACTTAGCTCCTACAATGAGCAGTTCTTC. Translated, it gives CASSSGQGRLSSYNEQFF. The whole variable domain, filled in from reference TRBV11-3 and TRBJ2-1, reads EAGVVQSPRYKIIEKKQPVAFWCNPISGHNTLYWYLQNLGQGPELLIRYENEEAVDDSQLPKDRFSAERLKGVDSTLKIQPAELGDSAVYLCASSSGQGRLSSYNEQFFGPGTRLTVL.

The chain carries TRBV28 and TRBJ1-1; possibly TRBD1 for D (5 bases). The germline V gene has CDR1 MDHEN and CDR2 SYDVKM. This CDR3 comprises 13 residues. V was pared by 7 bases and J by 1 base, with 10 bases between. The CDR3 coding sequence is TGTGCCAGCACCGACAGTACGAACACTGAAGCTTTCTTT. Translating gives CASTDSTNTEAFF.

The V gene is TRBV4-1, the J gene TRBJ2-1, with D perhaps matching TRBD2 (6 bases). The V and J ends lost 1 base and 8 bases respectively, with 18 bases between them. The CDR3 contains 16 residues. From germline, CDR1 is MGHRA and CDR2 YSYEKL. The CDR3, as DNA: TGCGCCAGCAGCCAAGGTACCAGCAGGAGCGGGCATGAGCAGTTCTTC. Translation: CASSQGTSRSGHEQFF.

The chain joins TRBV9 to TRBJ2-2; 7 nucleotides agree with TRBD1. Germline values: CDR1 SGDLS, CDR2 YYNGEE. The length of the CDR3 is 15 residues. With V trimmed by 3 bases and J by 3 bases, 5 bases remained unmatched. CDR3 bases: TGTGCCAGCAGCGCCCTAGGGGGCGACACCGGGGAGCTGTTTTTT. This sequence encodes CASSALGGDTGELFF.

The gene calls are TRBV18 and TRBJ1-1, with 7 bases lining up with TRBD1. The V and J ends lost 3 bases and 4 bases, in that order; junction bases with no gene match: 8. Germline CDR1 reads KGHSH; CDR2 reads LQKENI. The CDR3 has 15 amino acids. CDR3 sequence reads: CASSPRQGLGTEAFF. The CDR3 DNA follows: TGTGCCAGCTCACCTCGACAGGGTTTGGGCACTGAAGCTTTCTTT.

The chain links TRBV15 to TRBJ1-3; D unclear. The CDR3 covers 16 residues. Trimming took 0 bases from V and 3 from J, leaving 12 bases between them. Germline values: CDR1 LNHNV, CDR2 YYDKDF (reference sequence). CDR3 sequence reads: CATSRDHNRVGNTIYF. CDR3 bases: TGTGCCACCAGCAGAGATCATAACAGAGTTGGAAACACCATATATTTT.

The CDR3 protein is CASSTGGLAGEGELFEQYF. The DNA for the CDR3 is TGTGCCAGCAGTACCGGAGGGCTAGCGGGAGAAGGAGAATTGTTCGAGCAGTACTTC. The chain links TRBV27 to TRBJ2-7; 10 bases line up with TRBD2. This CDR3 contains 19 residues. V lost 5 bases to trimming and J lost 6 bases; unmatched junction nucleotides: 22. CDR1 and CDR2 (germline): MNHEY, SMNVEV (reference sequence).

The chain carries TRBV7-2 and TRBJ2-1, with 12 bases that match TRBD2. Germline V gives CDR1 SGHTA, CDR2 FQGNSA. The CDR3 is 15 amino acids. V was pared by 5 bases and J by 8 bases, with 7 bases of the junction left unmatched. This CDR3 is CASSTRLAGVDEQFF. CDR3 coding DNA: TGTGCCAGCAGCACCCGACTAGCGGGAGTCGATGAGCAGTTCTTC.

The gene calls are TRBV5-4 and TRBJ2-3, with 13 bases fitting TRBD2. CDR3 length: 15 residues. Germline values: CDR1 SGHNT, CDR2 YYREEE (reference sequence). V lost 4 bases to trimming and J lost 4 bases; unmatched junction nucleotides: 3. The CDR3 protein is CASSRTSGRPDTQYF. DNA for the CDR3: TGTGCCAGCAGCCGGACTAGCGGGAGACCAGATACGCAGTATTTT.